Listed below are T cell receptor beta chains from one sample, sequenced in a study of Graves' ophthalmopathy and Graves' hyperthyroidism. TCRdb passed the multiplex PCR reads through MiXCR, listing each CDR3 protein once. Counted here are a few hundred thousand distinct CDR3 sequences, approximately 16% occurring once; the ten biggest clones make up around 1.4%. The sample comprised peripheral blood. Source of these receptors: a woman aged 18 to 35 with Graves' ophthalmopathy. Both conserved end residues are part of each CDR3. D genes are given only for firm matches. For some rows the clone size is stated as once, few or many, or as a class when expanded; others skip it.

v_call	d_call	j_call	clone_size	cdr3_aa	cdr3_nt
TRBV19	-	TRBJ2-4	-	CASSPIQDLAKNIQYF	TGTGCCAGTAGCCCTATACAGGACTTAGCCAAAAACATTCAGTACTTC
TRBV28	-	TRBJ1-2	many	CASSSFTGNYGYTF	TGTGCCAGCAGTTCGTTTACAGGGAACTATGGCTACACCTTC
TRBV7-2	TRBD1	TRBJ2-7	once	CASSLVGTGTHEQYF	TGTGCCAGCAGCTTAGTTGGGACAGGGACCCACGAGCAGTACTTC
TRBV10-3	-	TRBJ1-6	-	CAISESSRYSPLHF	TGTGCCATCAGTGAGTCAAGCCGTTACTCACCCCTCCACTTT
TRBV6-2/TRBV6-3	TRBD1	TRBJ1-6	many	CASNRGQTSPLHF	TGTGCCAGCAACCGGGGACAGACTTCACCCCTCCACTTT
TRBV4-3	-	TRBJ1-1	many	CASSQERTNTEAFF	TGCGCCAGCAGCCAAGAGAGAACGAACACTGAAGCTTTCTTT
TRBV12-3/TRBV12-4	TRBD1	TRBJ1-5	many	CASSLGQGYDNQPQHF	TGTGCCAGCAGTTTAGGACAGGGCTACGACAATCAGCCCCAGCATTTT
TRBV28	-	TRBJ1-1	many	CASVRVLGEAFF	TGTGCCAGCGTGAGGGTACTGGGCGAAGCTTTCTTT
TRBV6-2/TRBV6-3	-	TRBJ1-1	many	CASSYRGANTEAFF	TGTGCCAGCAGTTACAGGGGCGCGAACACTGAAGCTTTCTTT
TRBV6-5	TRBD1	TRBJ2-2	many	CASSSPGQGPTGELFF	TGTGCCAGCAGTTCCCCAGGACAGGGACCCACCGGGGAGCTGTTTTTT
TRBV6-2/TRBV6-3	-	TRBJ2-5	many	CASSRPGLETQYF	TGTGCCAGCAGCCGGCCAGGGTTGGAGACCCAGTACTTC
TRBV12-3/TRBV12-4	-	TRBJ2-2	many	CASSFEMGAPSTGELFF	TGTGCCAGCAGTTTCGAGATGGGGGCACCGAGCACCGGGGAGCTGTTTTTT
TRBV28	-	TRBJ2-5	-	CASSEDRDQETQYF	TGTGCCAGCAGTGAGGACAGAGACCAAGAGACCCAGTACTTC
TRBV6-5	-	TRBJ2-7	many	CASSYSEGTYEQYF	TGTGCCAGCAGTTACTCTGAGGGTACCTACGAGCAGTACTTC
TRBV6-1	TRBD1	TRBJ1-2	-	CASSRTGGSYGYTF	TGTGCCAGCAGCCGGACAGGGGGCTCCTATGGCTACACCTTC
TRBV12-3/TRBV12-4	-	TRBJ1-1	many	CASSFSGSNTEAFF	TGTGCCAGCAGTTTTAGCGGGTCGAACACTGAAGCTTTCTTT
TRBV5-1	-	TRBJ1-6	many	CASSSEPAGNSPLHF	TGCGCCAGCAGCTCAGAACCCGCTGGGAATTCACCCCTCCACTTT
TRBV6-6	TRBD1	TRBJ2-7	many	CASSQGQGSYEQYF	TGTGCCAGCAGCCAAGGACAGGGGTCCTACGAGCAGTACTTC
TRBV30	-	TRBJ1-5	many	CAWSNQGYQPQHF	TGTGCCTGGTCAAACCAAGGGTATCAGCCCCAGCATTTT
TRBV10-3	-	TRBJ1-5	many	CAISESPGDQPQHF	TGTGCCATCAGTGAGTCCCCAGGTGATCAGCCCCAGCATTTT
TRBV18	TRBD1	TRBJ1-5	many	CASSPEGQNQPQHF	TGTGCCAGCTCACCAGAGGGACAGAATCAGCCCCAGCATTTT
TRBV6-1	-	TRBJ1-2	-	CASSEQVTVYGYTF	TGTGCCAGCAGTGAACAGGTGACAGTCTATGGCTACACCTTC
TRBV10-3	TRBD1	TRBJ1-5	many	CAISEPIGQGLSNQPQHF	TGTGCCATCAGTGAGCCAATCGGACAGGGTCTGAGCAATCAGCCCCAGCATTTT
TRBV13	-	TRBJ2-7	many	CASSLEADATYEQYF	TGTGCCAGCAGCTTAGAGGCAGACGCGACCTACGAGCAGTACTTC
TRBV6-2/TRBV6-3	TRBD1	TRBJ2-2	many	CASRRPGTGSGELFF	TGTGCCAGCAGGCGACCCGGGACAGGGTCCGGGGAGCTGTTTTTT
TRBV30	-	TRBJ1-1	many	CAWSEGDGTEAFF	TGTGCCTGGAGCGAGGGTGATGGAACTGAAGCTTTCTTT
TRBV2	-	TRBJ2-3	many	CASKRTSTDTQYF	TGTGCCAGCAAACGGACGAGCACAGATACGCAGTATTTT
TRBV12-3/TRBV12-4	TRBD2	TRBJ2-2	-	CASSRDGRFGGELFF	TGTGCCAGCAGTCGTGACGGGAGGTTTGGCGGGGAGCTGTTTTTT
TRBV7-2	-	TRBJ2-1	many	CASSLGPGPLSNEQFF	TGTGCCAGCAGCTTAGGTCCTGGGCCACTATCCAATGAGCAGTTCTTC
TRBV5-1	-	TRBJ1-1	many	CASSSPRGEGNTEAFF	TGCGCCAGCAGCTCACCAAGAGGGGAAGGAAACACTGAAGCTTTCTTT
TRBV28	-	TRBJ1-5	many	CASVFRNQPQHF	TGTGCCTCGGTCTTTCGCAATCAGCCCCAGCATTTT
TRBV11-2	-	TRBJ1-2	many	CASSSGTAYGYTF	TGTGCCAGCAGCTCCGGGACCGCGTATGGCTACACCTTC
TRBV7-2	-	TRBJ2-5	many	CASSPQGRETQYF	TGTGCCAGCAGCCCCCAAGGAAGAGAGACCCAGTACTTC
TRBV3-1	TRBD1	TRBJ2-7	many	CASSQGVGGAYEQYF	TGTGCCAGCAGCCAAGGGGTAGGGGGCGCCTACGAGCAGTACTTC
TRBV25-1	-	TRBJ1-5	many	CASSDRGMGNQPQHF	TGTGCCAGCAGTGACAGGGGAATGGGCAATCAGCCCCAGCATTTT
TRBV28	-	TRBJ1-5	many	CASSPGRLGNQPQHF	TGTGCCAGCAGTCCCGGACGGTTGGGCAATCAGCCCCAGCATTTT
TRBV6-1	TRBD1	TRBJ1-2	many	CASSGWTGASVYGYTF	TGTGCCAGCAGTGGCTGGACAGGCGCCTCTGTCTATGGCTACACCTTC
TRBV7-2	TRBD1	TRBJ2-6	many	CASSPGQGSFSGANVLTF	TGTGCCAGCAGCCCGGGACAGGGCTCTTTCTCTGGGGCCAACGTCCTGACTTTC
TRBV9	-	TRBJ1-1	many	CASSESRGSEAFF	TGTGCCAGCAGCGAGAGCAGGGGTTCTGAAGCTTTCTTT
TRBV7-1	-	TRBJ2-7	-	CASSSGESYEQYF	TGTGCCAGCAGCTCAGGGGAATCCTACGAGCAGTACTTC
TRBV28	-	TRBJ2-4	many	CASSPGSGSNIQYF	TGTGCCAGCAGTCCAGGGTCAGGCTCGAACATTCAGTACTTC
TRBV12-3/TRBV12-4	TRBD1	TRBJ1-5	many	CASSVGQAGNQPQHF	TGTGCCAGCAGCGTAGGACAGGCGGGCAATCAGCCCCAGCATTTT
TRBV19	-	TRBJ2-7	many	CASKFVADGSEQYF	TGTGCCAGTAAGTTTGTTGCGGATGGGAGCGAGCAGTACTTC
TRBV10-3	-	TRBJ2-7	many	CAINERGLSDYEQYF	TGTGCCATCAATGAGAGGGGACTGAGCGACTACGAGCAGTACTTC
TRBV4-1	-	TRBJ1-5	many	CASSEGAVPFSNQPQHF	TGCGCCAGCAGCGAGGGAGCAGTCCCTTTTAGCAATCAGCCCCAGCATTTT
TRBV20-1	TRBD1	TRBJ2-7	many	CSASAGGAWYEQYF	TGCAGTGCTTCAGCAGGGGGCGCTTGGTACGAGCAGTACTTC
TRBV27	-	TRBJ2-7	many	CASSLSTVSSYEQYF	TGTGCCAGCAGTTTATCTACGGTGAGCTCCTACGAGCAGTACTTC
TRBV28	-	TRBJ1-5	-	CASSLRPWDSNQPQHF	TGTGCCAGCAGTTTACGCCCCTGGGATAGCAATCAGCCCCAGCATTTT
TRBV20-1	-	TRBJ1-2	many	CSAREFKGTTGYTF	TGCAGTGCTAGAGAGTTTAAAGGGACTACTGGCTACACCTTC
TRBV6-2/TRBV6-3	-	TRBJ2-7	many	CASSYSGNSLNYEQYF	TGTGCCAGCAGTTACTCGGGAAATAGTTTAAACTACGAGCAGTACTTC
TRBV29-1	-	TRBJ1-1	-	CSVARNTEAFF	TGCAGCGTTGCTCGTAACACTGAAGCTTTCTTT
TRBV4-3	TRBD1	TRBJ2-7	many	CASSRGQGREQYF	TGCGCCAGCAGCCGCGGACAGGGGAGGGAGCAGTACTTC
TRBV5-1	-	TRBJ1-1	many	CASSSGPGTEAFF	TGCGCCAGCAGCTCCGGCCCGGGCACTGAAGCTTTCTTT
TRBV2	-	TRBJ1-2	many	CASRRLNHYGYTF	TGTGCCAGCAGGCGACTCAATCACTATGGCTACACCTTC
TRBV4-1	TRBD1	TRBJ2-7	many	CASSLDRGSDEQYF	TGCGCCAGCAGCCTGGACAGGGGGAGTGACGAGCAGTACTTC
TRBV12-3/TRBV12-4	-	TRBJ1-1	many	CASRPQQGTNTEAFF	TGTGCCAGCAGACCCCAACAGGGAACGAACACTGAAGCTTTCTTT
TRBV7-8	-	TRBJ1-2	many	CASSLNYVGGYTF	TGTGCCAGCAGCTTAAACTATGTTGGGGGCTACACCTTC
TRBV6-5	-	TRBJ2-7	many	CASSYRTPHEQYF	TGTGCCAGCAGTTACAGGACCCCCCACGAGCAGTACTTC
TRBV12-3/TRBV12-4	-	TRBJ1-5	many	CASSPMGGDNQPQHF	TGTGCCAGCAGCCCGATGGGAGGGGACAATCAGCCCCAGCATTTT
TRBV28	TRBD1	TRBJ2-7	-	CASSSPRGLREQYF	TGTGCCAGCAGTTCACCCAGGGGGCTGCGCGAGCAGTACTTC